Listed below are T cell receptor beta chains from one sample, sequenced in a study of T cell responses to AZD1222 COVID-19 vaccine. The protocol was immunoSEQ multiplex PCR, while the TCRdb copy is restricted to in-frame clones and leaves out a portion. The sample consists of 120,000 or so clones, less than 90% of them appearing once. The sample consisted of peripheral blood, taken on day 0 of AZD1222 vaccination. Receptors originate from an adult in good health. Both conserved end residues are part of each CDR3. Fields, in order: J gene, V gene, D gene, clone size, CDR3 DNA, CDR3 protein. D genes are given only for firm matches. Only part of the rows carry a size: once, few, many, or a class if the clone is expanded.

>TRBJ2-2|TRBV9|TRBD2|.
TGTGCCAGCAGCGCTAGCGGGATGAACACCGGGGAGCTGTTTTTT
CASSASGMNTGELFF
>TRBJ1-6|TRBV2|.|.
TGTGCCAGCAGTGCCCAGGGCCACTCGAATTCACCCCTCCACTTT
CASSAQGHSNSPLHF
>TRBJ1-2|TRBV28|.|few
TGTGCCAGCACCTTGGGACCGTCCTATGGCTACACCTTC
CASTLGPSYGYTF
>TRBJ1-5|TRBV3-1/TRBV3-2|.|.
TGTGCCAGCAGCCAAGGGGAAAGCAATCAGCCCCAGCATTTT
CASSQGESNQPQHF
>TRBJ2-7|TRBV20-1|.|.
TGCAGTGCTAGTCCGTGGGGACAACATGACGAGCAGTACTTC
CSASPWGQHDEQYF
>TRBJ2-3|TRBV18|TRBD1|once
TGTGCCAGCTCACCAGGACAGGGAGATACGCAGTATTTT
CASSPGQGDTQYF
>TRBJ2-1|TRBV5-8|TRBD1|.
TGTGCCAGCAGCCGGACCGGGACAGCAACCTACAATGAGCAGTTCTTC
CASSRTGTATYNEQFF
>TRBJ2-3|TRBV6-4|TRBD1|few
TGTGCCAGCAGCCCCCAGGGGGGCACAGATACGCAGTATTTT
CASSPQGGTDTQYF
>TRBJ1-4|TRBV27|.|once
TGTGCCAGCAGTCACAGGGATGCTAATGAAAAACTGTTTTTT
CASSHRDANEKLFF
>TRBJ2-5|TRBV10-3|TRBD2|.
TGTGCCATCAGTGGTAGCGGGGGGGTTCAAGAGACCCAGTACTTC
CAISGSGGVQETQYF
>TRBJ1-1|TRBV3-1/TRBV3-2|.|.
TGTGCCAGCAGCCCGGGGTGGATGAACACTGAAGCTTTCTTT
CASSPGWMNTEAFF
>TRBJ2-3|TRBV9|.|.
TGTGCCAGCAGCTTACGACACCAGTCTAGCACAGATACGCAGTATTTT
CASSLRHQSSTDTQYF
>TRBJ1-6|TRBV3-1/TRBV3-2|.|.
TGTGCCAGCAGCCCCGGGGGGGGCTTCTATAATTCACCCCTCCACTTT
CASSPGGGFYNSPLHF
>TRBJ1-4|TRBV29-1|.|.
TGCAGCGCGGAGGGGGGCACTAATGAAAAACTGTTTTTT
CSAEGGTNEKLFF
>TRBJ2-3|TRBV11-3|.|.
TGTGCCAGCAGCTTAGGATCTCTCCCGGGAGTCCCAGATACGCAGTATTTT
CASSLGSLPGVPDTQYF
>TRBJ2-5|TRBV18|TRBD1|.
TGTGCCAGCTCACCCTCGGGACAGATCCAAGAGACCCAGTACTTC
CASSPSGQIQETQYF
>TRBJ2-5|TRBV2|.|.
TGTGCCAGCAGTGAATCCGAGACCCCGGGGGCCCAAGAGACCCAGTACTTC
CASSESETPGAQETQYF
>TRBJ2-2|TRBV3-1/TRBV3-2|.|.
TGTGCCAGCAGCCAAGGCGGGACAACGAACACCGGGGAGCTGTTTTTT
CASSQGGTTNTGELFF
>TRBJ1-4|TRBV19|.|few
TGTGCCACCAATATAGGCGGTGAAAAACTGTTTTTT
CATNIGGEKLFF
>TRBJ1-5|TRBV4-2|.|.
TGTGCCAGCAGCCGTGCTTCGGGGGCGCGGGATCAGCCCCAGCATTTT
CASSRASGARDQPQHF
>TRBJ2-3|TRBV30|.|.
TGTGCCTGGAGTGTAAGCGCAGATACGCAGTATTTT
CAWSVSADTQYF
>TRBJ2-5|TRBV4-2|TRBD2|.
TGTGCCAGCAGCCAAGTGTGGGGTAGCGGGGGCCCGTCGGGAGAGACCCAGTACTTC
CASSQVWGSGGPSGETQYF
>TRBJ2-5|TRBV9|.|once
TGTGCCAGCAGCACCGAAGTGTACCAAGAGACCCAGTACTTC
CASSTEVYQETQYF
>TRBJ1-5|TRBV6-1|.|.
TGTGCCAGCAGTGACATTCCGTATAGCAATCAGCCCCAGCATTTT
CASSDIPYSNQPQHF
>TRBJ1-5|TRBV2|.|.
TGTGCCAGCAGGGTAGGGTATAGCAATCAGCCCCAGCATTTT
CASRVGYSNQPQHF
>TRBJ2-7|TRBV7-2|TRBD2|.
TGTGCCAGCAGCTTAGTACCGACTAGCGGGGCTCCGCAGTACTTC
CASSLVPTSGAPQYF
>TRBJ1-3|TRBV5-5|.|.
TGTGCCAGCAGCTTGGGGCGAGGGTTGTTTGGAAACACCATATATTTT
CASSLGRGLFGNTIYF
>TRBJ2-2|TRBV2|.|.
TGTGCCAGCAGGGACGACTTAGGAGGCGGGGAGCTGTTTTTT
CASRDDLGGGELFF
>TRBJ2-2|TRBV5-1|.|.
TGCGCCAGCAGCTTGGGAGCCGGGGAGCTGTTTTTT
CASSLGAGELFF
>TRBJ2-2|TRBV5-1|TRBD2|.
TGCGCCAGCAGCTCGCTTCTGGGGGGGACCACCGGGGAGCTGTTTTTT
CASSSLLGGTTGELFF
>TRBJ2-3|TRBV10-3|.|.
TGTGCCATCGCGGGTATAGGCACAGATACGCAGTATTTT
CAIAGIGTDTQYF
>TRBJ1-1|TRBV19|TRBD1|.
TGTGCCAGTAGGGACAGGGGGGGCACTGAAGCTTTCTTT
CASRDRGGTEAFF
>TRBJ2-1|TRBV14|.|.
TGTGCCAGCAGCCCGGCGGGGACTATGAAGGGGGTAGGGCAGTTCTTC
CASSPAGTMKGVGQFF
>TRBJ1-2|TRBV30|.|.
TGTGCCTGGAGACTCCAGGTTAACTATGGCTACACCTTC
CAWRLQVNYGYTF
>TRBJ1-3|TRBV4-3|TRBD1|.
TGCGCCAGCAGCCAAAACAGGGGGCTGTCTGGAAACACCATATATTTT
CASSQNRGLSGNTIYF
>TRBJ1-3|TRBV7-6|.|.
TGTGCCAGCAGCTTAGAGCAGGGATTGTTTGGAAACACCATATATTTT
CASSLEQGLFGNTIYF
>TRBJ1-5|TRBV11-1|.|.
TGTGCCAGCAGCTTAGGAACAAATCAGCCCCAGCATTTT
CASSLGTNQPQHF
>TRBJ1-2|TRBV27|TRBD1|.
TGTGCCAGCAGATGGACAGGGTTTGGCTATGGCTACACCTTC
CASRWTGFGYGYTF